The rows below give T cell receptor beta chains drawn from one sample of a study of a mutant IDH1 vaccine in newly diagnosed glioma. Some clones are missing from TCRdb's copy, which holds only in-frame ones; the method was immunoSEQ multiplex PCR. Of approximately 50,000 clones in the sample, approximately 90% were seen once. These receptors are not linked to any known antigen. Here the sequenced sample was PBMCs, taken from a glioma patient whose treatment included an IDH1 peptide vaccine. These receptors were collected from a woman between 35 and 50 years old with glioma. Both conserved end residues are part of each CDR3. A D gene is named only where the DNA matches it firmly. The listing skips clone size in some rows; elsewhere it reads once, few, many or a size class.

v_call	d_call	j_call	clone_size	cdr3_aa	cdr3_nt
TRBV7-9	TRBD1	TRBJ2-5	.	CASSHPGGGETQYF	TGTGCCAGCAGCCATCCAGGGGGCGGAGAGACCCAGTACTTC
TRBV5-4	.	TRBJ1-2	.	CASHDQYYGYTF	TGTGCCAGCCACGACCAGTACTATGGCTACACCTTC
TRBV5-1	TRBD2	TRBJ2-7	.	CASRGLAGVLGEQYF	TGCGCCAGCAGGGGACTAGCGGGAGTATTGGGCGAGCAGTACTTC
TRBV7-9	TRBD1	TRBJ1-2	once	CASSQQGSNYGYTF	TGTGCCAGCAGCCAACAGGGGAGTAACTATGGCTACACCTTC
TRBV27	.	TRBJ1-5	.	CASSPTVYSNQPQHF	TGTGCCAGCAGCCCGACAGTTTATAGCAATCAGCCCCAGCATTTT
TRBV19	TRBD1	TRBJ1-6	.	CASRVTGVGNSPLHF	TGTGCCAGTAGAGTAACAGGGGTTGGGAATTCACCCCTCCACTTT
TRBV7-9	.	TRBJ2-1	.	CASSSRGSSYNEQFF	TGTGCCAGCAGCTCTCGGGGGAGCTCCTACAATGAGCAGTTCTTC
TRBV6-1	TRBD1	TRBJ1-3	.	CASSETGTGRPTSGNTIYF	TGTGCCAGCAGTGAAACCGGGACAGGGAGGCCCACCTCTGGAAACACCATATATTTT
TRBV27	.	TRBJ1-4	.	CASSLSGSEKLFF	TGTGCCAGCAGTTTATCGGGTAGTGAAAAACTGTTTTTT
TRBV10-3	TRBD2	TRBJ2-1	.	CAISDPTTSGRLDEQFF	TGTGCCATCAGTGACCCAACGACTAGCGGGAGGCTCGATGAGCAGTTCTTC
TRBV2	TRBD2	TRBJ2-1	.	CASRQSGGGFNEQFF	TGTGCCAGCAGACAAAGCGGGGGTGGTTTTAATGAGCAGTTCTTC
TRBV4-1	.	TRBJ2-5	.	CASSQDGGGHETQYF	TGCGCCAGCAGCCAAGATGGCGGGGGCCACGAGACCCAGTACTTC
TRBV7-9	.	TRBJ1-5	.	CASSPDTNQPQHF	TGTGCCAGCAGCCCAGACACTAATCAGCCCCAGCATTTT
TRBV6-6	TRBD2	TRBJ2-5	.	CASSRGLAGQETQYF	TGTGCCAGCAGTCGCGGGCTAGCGGGACAAGAGACCCAGTACTTC
TRBV5-1	.	TRBJ2-7	.	CASSTASGISYEQYF	TGCGCCAGCAGTACCGCCTCAGGGATCTCCTACGAGCAGTACTTC
TRBV2	.	TRBJ1-1	few	CASSEVGTPNTEAFF	TGTGCCAGCAGTGAAGTGGGGACACCGAACACTGAAGCTTTCTTT
TRBV5-1	.	TRBJ2-5	.	CASSPTRGTPTQETQYF	TGCGCCAGCAGCCCAACTCGGGGGACACCAACCCAAGAGACCCAGTACTTC
TRBV9	TRBD1	TRBJ1-4	.	CASSARDRGLEKLFF	TGTGCCAGCAGCGCCAGAGACAGGGGGCTTGAAAAACTGTTTTTT
TRBV7-2	.	TRBJ1-1	.	CASSLSGVNTEAFF	TGTGCCAGCAGCTTAAGTGGGGTGAACACTGAAGCTTTCTTT
TRBV11-2	.	TRBJ2-5	.	CASSFRLAEETQYF	TGTGCCAGCAGCTTTAGGCTAGCCGAAGAGACCCAGTACTTC
TRBV5-4	.	TRBJ1-3	.	CASSGAGNTIYF	TGTGCCAGCAGCGGAGCAGGAAACACCATATATTTT
TRBV29-1	TRBD1	TRBJ1-1	.	CSVVGRGRTEAFF	TGCAGCGTTGTTGGCAGGGGGCGGACTGAAGCTTTCTTT
TRBV21-1	.	TRBJ1-5	.	CASSKGGPGVSNQPQHF	TGTGCCAGCAGCAAAGGGGGGCCCGGAGTTAGCAATCAGCCCCAGCATTTT
TRBV4-1	TRBD2	TRBJ2-5	.	CASSHGGGALETQYF	TGCGCCAGCAGCCATGGCGGGGGGGCCCTAGAGACCCAGTACTTC
TRBV4-1	.	TRBJ1-4	few	CASSQALKLFF	TGCGCCAGCAGCCAAGCGTTAAAACTGTTTTTT
TRBV18	.	TRBJ1-1	.	CASSPGGVVTEAFF	TGTGCCAGCTCACCGGGGGGGGTAGTCACTGAAGCTTTCTTT
TRBV5-1	.	TRBJ1-1	.	CASSLNRLGPTEAFF	TGCGCCAGCAGCTTGAACAGGCTGGGTCCCACTGAAGCTTTCTTT
TRBV25-1	.	TRBJ2-5	few	CASSFSSEQETQYF	TGTGCCAGCAGTTTCAGCTCAGAGCAAGAGACCCAGTACTTC
TRBV5-4	.	TRBJ2-1	.	CASSLNKGREQFF	TGTGCCAGCAGCCTGAATAAGGGGCGTGAGCAGTTCTTC
TRBV6-5	.	TRBJ1-1	.	CASSYSMNTEAFF	TGTGCCAGCAGTTACTCAATGAACACTGAAGCTTTCTTT
TRBV5-4	.	TRBJ2-5	.	CASSLPRGGTQYF	TGTGCCAGCAGCTTGCCCAGGGGGGGGACCCAGTACTTC
TRBV4-2	.	TRBJ2-2	.	CASSQAVSGTGELFF	TGTGCCAGCAGCCAAGCGGTCAGTGGAACCGGGGAGCTGTTTTTT
TRBV7-2	.	TRBJ2-1	.	CASSLAREQFF	TGTGCCAGCAGTCTAGCACGGGAGCAGTTCTTC
TRBV6-1	TRBD1	TRBJ1-2	.	CASSEDADRAHYGYTF	TGTGCCAGCAGTGAAGACGCGGACAGGGCCCACTATGGCTACACCTTC
TRBV6-1	.	TRBJ1-1	.	CASSARRPQNTEAFF	TGTGCCAGCAGTGCCCGGAGACCGCAGAACACTGAAGCTTTCTTT
TRBV19	TRBD2	TRBJ2-3	.	CASSRTSGSADTQYF	TGTGCCAGTAGCCGGACTAGCGGGAGTGCGGATACGCAGTATTTT
TRBV4-3	.	TRBJ1-5	.	CASSQALRSQPQHF	TGCGCCAGCAGCCAAGCGTTAAGGAGTCAGCCCCAGCATTTT
TRBV5-1	.	TRBJ2-3	.	CASSLGIGDADTQYF	TGCGCCAGCAGCTTGGGCATAGGGGACGCAGATACGCAGTATTTT
TRBV7-8	TRBD2	TRBJ2-4	.	CASSFSGVKNIQYF	TGTGCCAGCAGCTTTAGCGGGGTCAAAAACATTCAGTACTTC
TRBV2	.	TRBJ2-3	.	CASKVGADTQYF	TGTGCCAGTAAAGTGGGGGCAGATACGCAGTATTTT
TRBV15	.	TRBJ1-2	.	CATSTQAGGRSGGYTF	TGTGCCACCAGCACCCAAGCGGGGGGCCGGAGTGGGGGCTACACCTTC
TRBV28	TRBD2	TRBJ2-3	.	CASTTPLAGADTQYF	TGTGCCAGCACCACTCCACTAGCGGGAGCGGATACGCAGTATTTT
TRBV7-9	TRBD2	TRBJ2-5	.	CASSLGTSGETQYF	TGTGCCAGCAGCTTAGGGACTAGCGGTGAGACCCAGTACTTC
TRBV7-2	.	TRBJ2-2	.	CASSRPAGELFF	TGTGCCAGCAGCCGCCCCGCCGGGGAGCTGTTTTTT
TRBV7-2	.	TRBJ1-5	.	CASSFRALGATSNQPQHF	TGTGCCAGCAGCTTTAGAGCTCTTGGGGCAACGAGCAATCAGCCCCAGCATTTT
TRBV27	TRBD1	TRBJ1-1	.	CASIGTGGTEAFF	TGTGCCAGCATTGGGACAGGGGGCACTGAAGCTTTCTTT
TRBV6-1	.	TRBJ2-2	.	CASSEKVGSTGELFF	TGTGCCAGCAGTGAAAAAGTGGGAAGTACCGGGGAGCTGTTTTTT
TRBV28	.	TRBJ2-3	.	CASSFYASRVGTDTQYF	TGTGCCAGCAGTTTCTATGCATCTAGGGTGGGCACAGATACGCAGTATTTT
TRBV28	TRBD1	TRBJ1-2	.	CASSGDRDGYTF	TGTGCCAGCAGTGGGGACAGGGATGGCTACACCTTC
TRBV7-2	TRBD1	TRBJ1-6	once	CASSFYGTAAAYNSPLHF	TGTGCCAGCAGCTTCTACGGGACAGCGGCGGCATATAATTCACCCCTCCACTTT
TRBV15	TRBD1	TRBJ2-2	.	CATSSPDRGGGELFF	TGTGCCACCAGCAGCCCGGACAGGGGAGGCGGGGAGCTGTTTTTT
TRBV5-1	TRBD1	TRBJ2-2	.	CASSLFTGADGELFF	TGCGCCAGCAGCTTGTTCACAGGGGCGGACGGGGAGCTGTTTTTT
TRBV7-2	.	TRBJ2-4	.	CASSLVRGGDIQYF	TGTGCCAGCAGCTTAGTTCGAGGAGGGGACATTCAGTACTTC
TRBV7-6	.	TRBJ1-1	.	CASSLVRQGWGTEAFF	TGTGCCAGCAGCTTAGTCCGTCAGGGGTGGGGCACTGAAGCTTTCTTT
TRBV5-1	.	TRBJ1-2	once	CASSLAPQGGGYTF	TGCGCCAGCAGCTTGGCCCCCCAGGGAGGTGGCTACACCTTC
TRBV11-2	TRBD2	TRBJ2-7	.	CASSLFPLVAGVNYEQYF	TGTGCCAGCAGCTTATTCCCCTTAGTGGCGGGGGTGAACTACGAGCAGTACTTC
TRBV29-1	.	TRBJ1-2	.	CSVGGTYGYTF	TGCAGCGTGGGTGGGACCTATGGCTACACCTTC
TRBV7-8	.	TRBJ2-1	.	CASSGRFYNEQFF	TGTGCCAGCAGCGGACGCTTTTACAATGAGCAGTTCTTC
TRBV19	.	TRBJ1-4	.	CASSHLGLLRNEKLFF	TGTGCCAGTAGTCATCTCGGACTCCTCAGAAATGAAAAACTGTTTTTT
TRBV6-5	.	TRBJ1-2	.	CASSYSDAGTNGYTF	TGTGCCAGCAGTTACTCTGACGCAGGGACAAATGGCTACACCTTC